A single sample gave rise to the 14 T cell receptor beta chains below, sequenced in a study of metastatic and nonmetastatic thyroid tumors. TCRdb re-called the PCR reads through MiXCR. The table has 20,000 or so clones, about 14% seen once. All patients were untreated before thyroid surgery. Sequenced material: tumor tissue. These receptors were collected from a female donor with papillary thyroid cancer or a benign thyroid nodule (not recorded which). Some clones in this sample may be carry-over from other donors' samples.

This clone appeared a few times. A much more abundant neighbour one base away suggests this may be a read error. The chain links TRBV12-5 to TRBJ2-3, with D perhaps TRBD1 or TRBD2 (5 bases each). Deletions cut 2 bases from V and 7 bases from J, with 13 bases between. The CDR3 is 14 amino acids. The V gene's germline CDR1 is LGHNT and CDR2 FRNRAP. CDR3 bases: TGTGCTAGTGGTTTGAGTGGGACGACACATACGCAGTATTTT. Translated, it gives CASGLSGTTHTQYF.

The V call is TRBV20-1, the J call TRBJ1-1; D uncertain. The V end lost 2 bases, the J end lost 4 bases, and 8 bases lay between the germline ends. There are 12 residues in the CDR3. Germline CDR1 reads DFQATT; CDR2 reads SNEGSKA (reference sequence). The CDR3 region is CSARSGSTEAFF. DNA for the CDR3: TGCAGTGCTAGATCGGGGTCCACTGAAGCTTTCTTT.

Comments on this clone: Germline and junction disagree at one end, which may indicate a read error. The chain combines TRBV6-2 or TRBV6-3 with TRBJ2-7; 7 nucleotides align to TRBD1. The CDR3 length is 14 residues. Germline loops: CDR1 MNHEY, CDR2 SVGEGT. CDR3 amino acids: CATLRYRGWYDQYF. The CDR3, as DNA: TGTGCCACCCTCAGGTACAGGGGATGGTACGATCAGTACTTC.

This clone has ten or more counts. This rearrangement joins TRBV16 to TRBJ2-5; TRBD1 might be the D (5 bases). The germline V gene encodes CDR1 KGHSY and CDR2 FQNENV. The CDR3 consists of 14 residues. V lost 3 bases to trimming and J lost 2 bases, with 10 bases between them. DNA of the CDR3: TGTGCCAGCAGCCACTGGGGCAATCAAGAGACCCAGTACTTC. This codes for CASSHWGNQETQYF.

This clone was counted many times. The chain recombines TRBV6-1 with TRBJ1-1, with 7 bases identical to TRBD1. CDR3 length: 15 residues. CDR1 is MNHNS and CDR2 is SASEGT in the germline V gene. V lost 6 bases and J lost 1; bases outside the gene matches: 8. The CDR3 sequence is CASRPPGQPNTEAFF. CDR3 coding DNA: TGTGCCAGCAGGCCTCCGGGACAGCCGAACACTGAAGCTTTCTTT.

Many counts were recorded for this clone. V and J are TRBV5-1 and TRBJ1-6; weak D call: TRBD1 (5 bases). In germline, CDR1 is SGHRS, CDR2 YFSETQ. This CDR3 spans 14 amino acids. The germline V and J ends were trimmed by 3 bases and 5 bases, with 9 bases remaining between them. Here the CDR3 reads CASSSDSNNSPLHF. CDR3 DNA sequence: TGCGCCAGCAGCTCCGACAGTAATAATTCACCCCTCCACTTT.

This clone came up many times. The chain couples TRBV5-1 to TRBJ2-4; 10 nucleotides match TRBD1. Looked up from germline, CDR1 is SGHRS and CDR2 is YFSETQ. Germline trimming cut 0 bases from V and 8 bases from J; bases unmatched to any gene: 2. The CDR3 consists of 14 residues. The DNA of the CDR3 is TGCGCCAGCAGCTTGGTGGGGACAGGGGACATTCAGTACTTC. Translating it yields CASSLVGTGDIQYF. The whole variable domain, filled in from reference TRBV5-1 and TRBJ2-4, reads KAGVTQTPRYLIKTRGQQVTLSCSPISGHRSVSWYQQTPGQGLQFLFEYFSETQRNKGNFPGRFSGRQFSNSRSEMNVSTLELGDSALYLCASSLVGTGDIQYFGAGTRLSVL.

This clone was seen only a few times. The conserved closing phenylalanine or tryptophan is absent in this CDR3, likely reflecting a read error. The chain joins TRBV2 to TRBJ2-2, with D possibly matching TRBD2 (6 bases). There are 15 residues in the CDR3. Trimming removed 8 bases at V and 5 bases at J, with 18 bases between. Germline lookup yields CDR1 SNHLY and CDR2 FYNNEI. The CDR3 DNA sequence: TGTGCCAGCTGGCGGGACCAGCGCTCGACCGGGGAGCTGTTTATT. This gives the protein CASWRDQRSTGELFI.

The table lists this clone with a few counts. An end of the junction differs from the germline gene, which may be a read error. V gene TRBV29-1 combines with J gene TRBJ2-5, with D uncertain. Germline assignment: CDR1 SQVTM and CDR2 ANQGSEA. The CDR3 runs to 13 residues. DNA of the CDR3: TGCAGCGTGCTACTACAGAACCAAGAGACCAAGTACTTC. This sequence encodes CSVLLQNQETKYF.

This clone has only a few counts. The J gene is TRBJ2-3, the V gene TRBV9, with D possibly TRBD2 on 6 matching bases. This CDR3 comprises 13 residues. Trimming took 0 bases from V and 7 from J, leaving 9 bases between them. The germline gives CDR1 SGDLS, CDR2 YYNGEE. Written as DNA, the CDR3 is TGTGCCAGCAGCGTAGCTGCGGGGTATACGCAGTATTTT. This translates into CASSVAAGYTQYF.

This clone has more than one count but fewer than ten. The V call is TRBV28, the J call TRBJ1-6; D gene ambiguous. This CDR3 is 13 amino acids long. The V end lost 7 bases, the J end lost 7 bases, and 11 bases lay between the germline ends. The germline gives CDR1 MDHEN, CDR2 SYDVKM. CDR3 sequence reads: CASTRTENSPLHF. CDR3 nucleotide sequence: TGTGCCAGCACCCGGACGGAGAATTCACCCCTCCACTTT.

This clone is medium-sized in the sample. The chain recombines TRBV6-1 with TRBJ1-3; tentative D call: TRBD1 (6 bases). Trimming took 6 bases from V and 0 from J, leaving 15 bases between them. Germline-derived CDR1 and CDR2 are MNHNS and SASEGT. CDR3 size: 16 residues. The CDR3: CASRESQGHSGNTIYF. CDR3 nucleotides: TGTGCCAGCAGGGAGTCTCAGGGGCACTCTGGAAACACCATATATTTT.

Note on this clone: Since the CDR3 does not end with the conserved phenylalanine or tryptophan, this likely comes from a read error. The rearrangement joins TRBV2 to TRBJ2-7; D unresolved. CDR1 is SNHLY and CDR2 is FYNNEI in the germline V gene. Trimming left V 8 bases short and J 2 bases short, with 16 bases between. This CDR3 contains 14 residues. The CDR3 is CASGGWQAAYEQYL. CDR3 DNA sequence: TGTGCCAGCGGTGGTTGGCAGGCTGCCTACGAGCAGTACCTC.

This clone came up many times. The chain couples TRBV7-9 to TRBJ2-5; weak D call: TRBD1 (6 bases). This CDR3 is 13 amino acids long. Between the trimmed V and J ends, which lost 3 bases and 3 bases, there was a span of 8 bases. Germline assignment: CDR1 SEHNR and CDR2 FQNEAQ (reference sequence). This CDR3 is CASSFAGEETQYF. The CDR3 nucleotides are TGTGCCAGCAGCTTTGCAGGGGAAGAGACCCAGTACTTC.